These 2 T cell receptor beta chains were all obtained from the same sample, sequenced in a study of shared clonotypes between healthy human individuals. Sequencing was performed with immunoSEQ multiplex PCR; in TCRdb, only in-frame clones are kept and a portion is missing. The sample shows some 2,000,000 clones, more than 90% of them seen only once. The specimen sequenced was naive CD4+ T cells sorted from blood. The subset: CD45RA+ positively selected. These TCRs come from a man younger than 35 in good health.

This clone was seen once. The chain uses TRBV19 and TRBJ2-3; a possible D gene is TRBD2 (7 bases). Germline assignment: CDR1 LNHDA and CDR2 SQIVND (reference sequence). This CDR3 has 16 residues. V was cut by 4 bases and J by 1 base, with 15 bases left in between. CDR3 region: CASSSPGGRRTDTQYF. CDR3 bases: TGTGCCAGTAGTAGCCCCGGGGGGCGTCGCACAGATACGCAGTATTTT.

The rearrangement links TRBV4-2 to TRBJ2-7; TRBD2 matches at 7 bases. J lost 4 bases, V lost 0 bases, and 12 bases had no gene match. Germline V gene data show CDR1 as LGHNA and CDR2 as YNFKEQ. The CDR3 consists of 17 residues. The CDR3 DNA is TGTGCCAGCAGCCAAGATCGTTTACTAGCGCGGGGGTACGAGCAGTACTTC. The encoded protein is CASSQDRLLARGYEQYF.